Listed here are 3 T cell receptor beta chains from one sample, sequenced in a study of Graves' ophthalmopathy and Graves' hyperthyroidism. CDR3 regions of TCR beta were amplified from RNA transcripts. HTBI primers primed a first-round RT-PCR, and a second-round multiplex PCR followed. TCRdb re-analysed the multiplex PCR reads in MiXCR, keeping a single row per CDR3 protein. The table lists roughly 500,000 distinct CDR3 sequences, 13% to 15% of them singletons. The sample consisted of blood. The receptors originated from a woman in her thirties with Graves' ophthalmopathy.

The genes are TRBV9 and TRBJ2-2; no clear D gene. V gave up 0 bases and J gave up 8 bases, with 5 bases separating them. Germline loops: CDR1 SGDLS, CDR2 YYNGEE. The length of the CDR3 is 12 residues. The CDR3, as DNA: TGTGCCAGCAGCGTAGATATAGGGGAGCTGTTTTTT. Its translation: CASSVDIGELFF.

In this sample, this clonotype turned up many times. The chain links TRBV7-8 to TRBJ2-2; a possible D gene is TRBD1 (6 bases). CDR3 length equals 15 residues. Germline assignment: CDR1 SGHVS and CDR2 FQNEAQ. Trimming pared 3 bases from V and 2 bases from J, leaving 10 bases between. The DNA of the CDR3 is TGTGCCAGCAGCTTCTCAGGGGCTAACACCGGGGAGCTGTTTTTT. It codes for CASSFSGANTGELFF.

A remark on this clonotype: A junction end diverges from the germline sequence, so it may reflect a read error. The J gene is TRBJ2-5, the V gene TRBV6-1; 16 nucleotides agree with TRBD2. CDR3 length: 15 amino acids. The germline gives CDR1 MNHNS, CDR2 SASEGT. This chain's CDR3 is CASSGTSGGVETQCF. The CDR3 bases are TGTGCCAGCAGCGGGACTAGCGGGGGGGTAGAGACCCAGTGCTTC.